The 32 T cell receptor beta chains below were found in one sample sequenced in a study of T cells in Graves' hyperthyroidism and ophthalmopathy (dated by TCRdb to between 2018 and 2020). The method behind the library was multiplex PCR. Instrument on record: Illumina HiSeq 2000. TCR beta CDR3 regions were amplified from RNA transcripts. The first round of RT-PCR for the TCR CDR3 was performed with the HTBI primer set and the Qiagen OneStep RT-PCR kit. In TCRdb, the public reads were trimmed at Q25 with fastp and aligned with MiXCR, with productive beta chains retained. Under each unique CDR3 protein, matching rows form one entry showing the most common genes and DNA. The sample table shows some 460,000 distinct CDR3 sequences, and 15% to 17% are seen once. Less than 15% of the sample comes from the top ten. The sequenced material came from blood. These receptors were obtained from a woman aged 18-29 years with Graves' hyperthyroidism.

The chain combines TRBV10-3 with TRBJ2-7, with 8 bases lining up with TRBD1. CDR3 length: 13 amino acids. V lost 8 bases to trimming and J lost 0 bases; unmatched junction nucleotides: 3. Germline-derived CDR1 and CDR2 are ENHRY and SYGVKD. CDR3 sequence reads: CAIRDRISYEQYF. CDR3 coding DNA: TGTGCCATCCGGGACAGGATCTCCTACGAGCAGTACTTC.

The table lists this clonotype with many counts. The rearrangement joins TRBV3-1 to TRBJ1-2; D perhaps matches TRBD1 (6 bases). The CDR3 spans 15 residues. With 0 bases removed from V and 8 bases from J, the gap between germline ends came to 16 bases. Looked up from germline, CDR1 is LGHDT and CDR2 is YNNKEL (reference sequence). CDR3 in DNA: TGTGCCAGCAGCCAAGAGAGGGGGGTTACCTCCGGCTACACCTTC. Its protein is CASSQERGVTSGYTF. Using reference TRBV3-1 and TRBJ1-2 for the parts outside the CDR3, the full variable domain is DTAVSQTPKYLVTQMGNDKSIKCEQNLGHDTMYWYKQDSKKFLKIMFSYNNKELIINETVPNRFSPKSPDKAHLNLHINSLELGDSAVYFCASSQERGVTSGYTFGSGTRLTVV.

The J gene is TRBJ2-3, the V gene TRBV7-2; TRBD2 matches 9 bases. CDR1 is SGHTA, CDR2 FQGNSA, per germline. V shed 5 bases and J 6 bases; nucleotides not matched to a gene: 12. The length of the CDR3 is 16 residues. The CDR3 coding sequence is TGTGCCAGCAGCGCTACATTAGCGGGAGTTGGGGATACGCAGTATTTT. Its protein product is CASSATLAGVGDTQYF.

A word on this clonotype: Germline is not matched at one junction end, which may reflect a read error. The V and J genes are TRBV25-1 and TRBJ2-7, with a weak D call TRBD2 (5 bases). The CDR3 runs to 14 residues. Germline values: CDR1 MGHDK, CDR2 SYGVNS. The CDR3 DNA reads as TGTGCCAGCAGTGACTCCTCCCGGGGTTACGGGCAGTACTTC. It encodes CASSDSSRGYGQYF.

There are a few counts of this clonotype. The CDR3 is CSVVSGNTGELFF. In DNA form, the CDR3 reads TGCAGCGTTGTTAGCGGGAACACCGGGGAGCTGTTTTTT. J is TRBJ2-2 and V is TRBV29-1; TRBD2 is a possible D gene (6 bases). CDR3 length: 13 residues. Trimming took off 4 bases at V and 1 base at J, with 7 bases between the two ends. The germline V gene encodes CDR1 SQVTM and CDR2 ANQGSEA.

This clonotype was seen only a few times. The chain employs TRBV27 and TRBJ1-3, with D possibly TRBD1 on 6 matching bases. The germline V gene has CDR1 MNHEY and CDR2 SMNVEV (reference sequence). Deletions cut 6 bases from V and 4 bases from J, with 16 bases between. The CDR3 consists of 15 residues. The CDR3: CASRMWGATGNTIYF. In DNA form, the CDR3 reads TGTGCCAGCAGGATGTGGGGGGCGACCGGAAACACCATATATTTT.

The table lists this clonotype with many counts. The chain joins TRBV15 to TRBJ2-2; no clear D gene. Per the germline V gene, CDR1 is LNHNV and CDR2 is YYDKDF (reference sequence). Trimming took 8 bases from V and 1 from J, leaving 8 bases between them. The CDR3 sequence is 13 residues long. CDR3 sequence: CATFSVNTGELFF. The DNA of the CDR3 is TGTGCCACCTTCAGCGTGAACACCGGGGAGCTGTTTTTT.

This clonotype has only a few counts. The V call is TRBV20-1, the J call TRBJ1-1, with 8 positions matching TRBD1. J gave up 1 base and V 6 bases, and 10 bases lay outside the gene matches. This CDR3 comprises 15 residues. Germline lookup yields CDR1 DFQATT and CDR2 SNEGSKA (reference sequence). The CDR3 DNA is TGCAGTGCCCTACGACAGGGGTTTAGGAACACTGAAGCTTTCTTT. Translation gives CSALRQGFRNTEAFF.

V usage is TRBV10-3 and J usage is TRBJ2-7, with D tentatively TRBD1 (6 bases). Germline V gives CDR1 ENHRY, CDR2 SYGVKD. This CDR3 spans 13 amino acids. The ends were cut back, 10 bases at V and 4 bases at J, with 17 bases in the middle. In DNA form, the CDR3 reads TGTGCCACCGGACCAGGGGCTCTGTACGAGCAGTACTTC. Its translation: CATGPGALYEQYF.

Turning to this clonotype: One end of the junction is discordant with germline, which a read error may explain. The V call is TRBV7-9, the J call TRBJ1-5, with TRBD1 as a possible D gene (6 bases). Germline values: CDR1 SEHNR, CDR2 FQNEAQ (reference sequence). The CDR3 has 14 amino acids. The DNA of the CDR3 is TGTGCCAGCAACTTAGCCGGGGGCGGTCAGCCCCAGCATTTT. Its protein is CASNLAGGGQPQHF.

This clonotype has only a few counts. The chain couples TRBV7-2 to TRBJ2-3; D is perhaps TRBD2 (6 bases). The CDR3 is 15 residues long. Germline V gene sequence: CDR1 SGHTA, CDR2 FQGNSA. V was cut by 3 bases and J by 0 bases, with 10 bases left in between. The CDR3 sequence: CASSLRGWSTDTQYF. CDR3 sequence (DNA): TGTGCCAGCAGCTTGCGGGGTTGGAGCACAGATACGCAGTATTTT.

This clonotype was counted between two and nine times. The chain employs TRBV6-1 and TRBJ2-7; the D call may be TRBD1 or TRBD2 (5 bases each). V lost 5 bases, J lost 6 bases, and 17 bases lay in between. In germline, CDR1 is MNHNS, CDR2 SASEGT. The CDR3 is 14 amino acids. This CDR3 reads CASSPVQGVSEQYF. CDR3 DNA: TGTGCCAGCAGTCCCGTCCAGGGAGTAAGCGAGCAGTACTTC.

In this sample, this clonotype turned up many times. The chain carries TRBV5-1 and TRBJ2-7, with 13 bases identical to TRBD2. The germline V gene encodes CDR1 SGHRS and CDR2 YFSETQ. Unmatched junction bases numbered 5, after V lost 4 bases and J lost 4 bases. The CDR3 has 15 residues. The CDR3 reads CASSARTSGSYEQYF. The CDR3, as DNA: TGCGCCAGCAGCGCAAGGACTAGCGGGAGTTACGAGCAGTACTTC.

This clonotype was observed a handful of times. The chain is built from TRBV4-3 and TRBJ1-3, with D unclear. The germline gives CDR1 LGHNA, CDR2 YSLEER. V dropped 4 bases and J dropped 1 base, with 11 bases sitting between them. CDR3 size: 15 residues. CDR3 region: CASSRGSTSGNTIYF. CDR3 nucleotides: TGCGCCAGCAGCCGTGGGAGTACTTCTGGAAACACCATATATTTT.

Many counts were recorded for this clonotype. CDR3: CSVELAADTQYF. CDR3 bases: TGCAGCGTTGAGCTAGCCGCAGATACGCAGTATTTT. The chain recombines TRBV29-1 with TRBJ2-3, with a possible D match to TRBD2 (5 bases). The CDR3 covers 12 residues. Germline assignment: CDR1 SQVTM and CDR2 ANQGSEA. V lost 3 bases and J 4 bases, leaving 8 bases between the germline ends.

This clonotype was counted at least ten times. The gene calls are TRBV29-1 and TRBJ2-1; D call uncertain. The CDR3 length is 14 residues. V was trimmed by 1 base and J by 1 base, leaving 8 bases between them. Germline V lookup: CDR1 SQVTM, CDR2 ANQGSEA. CDR3 coding DNA: TGCAGCGTTGAAGTTTTGGAGTCCTACAATGAGCAGTTCTTC. Protein product: CSVEVLESYNEQFF.

This clonotype was seen more than once but under ten times. This sequence joins TRBV6-1 and TRBJ2-3, with D uncertain. The CDR3 length is 14 residues. V lost 6 bases, J lost 0 bases, and 10 bases lay in between. CDR1 and CDR2 (germline): MNHNS, SASEGT. For the CDR3, the DNA is TGTGCCAGCAGCCGGACCCGTAGCACAGATACGCAGTATTTT. It yields the protein CASSRTRSTDTQYF.

The chain couples TRBV6-9 to TRBJ1-4; 9 positions agree with TRBD1. J lost 8 bases, V lost 5 bases, and 9 bases had no gene match. The CDR3 totals 15 residues. The V gene's germline CDR1 is MNHGY and CDR2 SVAAGI. CDR3 sequence reads: CASSASGTGTEKLFF. As DNA, the CDR3 is TGTGCCAGCAGTGCGTCCGGGACAGGGACCGAAAAACTGTTTTTT.

This clonotype was detected many times. The chain is built from TRBV11-2 and TRBJ2-1, with a tentative D call TRBD1 (5 bases). The CDR3 sequence is 14 residues long. The germline V gene has CDR1 SGHAT and CDR2 FQNNGV. Trimming took off 1 base at V and 6 bases at J, with 10 bases between the two ends. CDR3 amino acids: CASSLAPQGNEQFF. The CDR3 DNA reads TGTGCCAGCAGCTTAGCCCCCCAGGGCAATGAGCAGTTCTTC.

This clonotype was seen repeatedly, ten times or more. The V and J genes are TRBV28 and TRBJ2-1; D remains unclear. The V and J ends lost 7 bases and 4 bases respectively, with 14 bases between them. The length of the CDR3 is 14 residues. CDR1 and CDR2 (germline): MDHEN, SYDVKM. The CDR3 sequence: CASTISPFYNEQFF. The CDR3 DNA sequence: TGTGCCAGCACGATTAGCCCCTTTTACAATGAGCAGTTCTTC.

This clonotype was counted only a few times. This chain connects TRBV6-5 to TRBJ2-5; the D gene is possibly TRBD1 (6 bases). This CDR3 is built from 14 residues. V was shortened by 0 bases and J by 4 bases, with 9 bases between the two germline ends. CDR1 is MNHEY and CDR2 is SVGAGI in the germline V gene. This CDR3 is CASSYSVRGETQYF. In DNA form, the CDR3 reads TGTGCCAGCAGTTACTCGGTCAGGGGAGAGACCCAGTACTTC.

This clonotype was seen repeatedly, ten times or more. The chain links TRBV2 to TRBJ1-4; 7 bases are a match to TRBD1. Germline V gene sequence: CDR1 SNHLY, CDR2 FYNNEI. This CDR3 has 14 amino acids. V lost 8 bases to trimming and J lost 5 bases; unmatched junction nucleotides: 8. The chain's CDR3 is CASGGTARNEKLFF. The CDR3, as DNA: TGTGCCAGCGGGGGGACAGCCCGAAATGAAAAACTGTTTTTT.

The chain uses TRBV20-1 and TRBJ1-2; D unclear. Germline V lookup: CDR1 DFQATT, CDR2 SNEGSKA (reference sequence). Trimming took 6 bases from V and 4 from J, leaving 15 bases between them. This CDR3 is built from 13 residues. CDR3 bases: TGCAGTGCCCCAGTGGTGGCCTCCTATGGCTACACCTTC. Translated: CSAPVVASYGYTF.

This clonotype was counted at least ten times. The V call is TRBV7-3, the J call TRBJ1-1, with 8 bases lining up with TRBD1. CDR3 length equals 15 residues. The J segment lost 1 base and the V segment lost 5 bases, leaving 6 bases of the junction unmatched. The V gene's germline CDR1 is SGHTA and CDR2 FQGTGA. The CDR3 nucleotides are TGTGCCAGCAGCGTGGACAGGGTGGGGAACACTGAAGCTTTCTTT. Translation gives CASSVDRVGNTEAFF. Drawing the rest from reference TRBV7-3 and TRBJ1-1, the complete variable domain is GAGVSQTPSNKVTEKGKYVELRCDPISGHTALYWYRQSLGQGPEFLIYFQGTGAADDSGLPNDRFFAVRPEGSVSTLKIQRTERGDSAVYLCASSVDRVGNTEAFFGQGTRLTVV.

As concerns this clonotype: A much larger clone sits a single nucleotide away, making a read error possible. The chain carries TRBV20-1 and TRBJ2-7; D remains ambiguous. In germline, CDR1 is DFQATT, CDR2 SNEGSKA (reference sequence). V was trimmed by 8 bases and J by 6 bases, leaving 11 bases between them. The CDR3 is 10 amino acids. The CDR3 region is CSPLGSEQYF. The CDR3 DNA reads TGCAGTCCCCTGGGTAGCGAGCAGTACTTC.

This clonotype came up many times. This chain connects TRBV7-2 to TRBJ2-3, with 10 bases lining up with TRBD2. V shed 3 bases and J 3 bases; nucleotides not matched to a gene: 6. CDR3 length: 16 amino acids. Germline loops: CDR1 SGHTA, CDR2 FQGNSA. CDR3 nucleotides: TGTGCCAGCAGCTTTAGAGCGGGGGGGCGGACAGATACGCAGTATTTT. Its translation: CASSFRAGGRTDTQYF.

The chain links TRBV19 to TRBJ2-1; TRBD2 matches at 13 bases. The CDR3 spans 15 residues. The germline CDR1 and CDR2 sequences are LNHDA and SQIVND (reference sequence). With 5 bases clipped from V and 12 bases from J, the junction kept 10 bases outside the gene matches. The CDR3 region is CASSSGLAGVSGQFF. The CDR3 coding sequence is TGTGCCAGTAGTTCCGGACTAGCGGGAGTATCCGGGCAGTTCTTC.

The genes are TRBV4-3 and TRBJ2-7; no clear D gene. Germline CDR1 reads LGHNA; CDR2 reads YSLEER. Trimming pared 0 bases from V and 6 bases from J, leaving 15 bases between. The CDR3 contains 15 residues. The CDR3 spells CASSQDSRPTVEQYF. CDR3 DNA sequence: TGCGCCAGCAGCCAAGATAGCCGGCCTACCGTCGAGCAGTACTTC.

This clonotype has only a few counts. The gene calls are TRBV5-5 and TRBJ2-5; 8 bases agree with TRBD2. Germline V gene lookup returns CDR1 SGHKS and CDR2 YYEKEE (reference sequence). V was pared by 3 bases and J by 5 bases, with 9 bases of the junction left unmatched. The CDR3 length is 15 residues. The CDR3 here is CASSYNGGAGETQYF. The CDR3 DNA sequence: TGTGCCAGCAGCTACAACGGGGGGGCCGGGGAGACCCAGTACTTC. Full variable domain (outside the CDR3, taken from reference TRBV5-5 and TRBJ2-5): DAGVTQSPTHLIKTRGQQVTLRCSPISGHKSVSWYQQVLGQGPQFIFQYYEKEERGRGNFPDRFSARQFPNYSSELNVNALLLGDSALYLCASSYNGGAGETQYFGPGTRLLVL.

Many counts were recorded for this clonotype. The CDR3 bases are TGTGCCAGCAGTTTTCTGGCAACAAGCTCCTACGAGCAGTACTTC. Its protein product is CASSFLATSSYEQYF. The chain is built from TRBV27 and TRBJ2-7; D remains ambiguous. The length of the CDR3 is 15 residues. Germline CDR1 and CDR2: MNHEY and SMNVEV (reference sequence). The V gene lost 3 bases and the J gene lost 0 bases, with 12 bases spanning the gap.

V gene TRBV6-1 combines with J gene TRBJ1-4; possibly TRBD1 for D (5 bases). Trimming pared 6 bases from V and 0 bases from J, leaving 11 bases between. Germline V lookup: CDR1 MNHNS, CDR2 SASEGT. The CDR3 sequence is 15 residues long. The CDR3 spells CASRWTPATNEKLFF. CDR3 nucleotide sequence: TGTGCCAGCAGGTGGACACCTGCAACTAATGAAAAACTGTTTTTT.

The sample holds many counts of this clonotype. The chain employs TRBV28 and TRBJ2-1; TRBD2 matches at 11 bases. The CDR3 is 16 amino acids. V lost 6 bases and J lost 3; bases outside the gene matches: 7. The germline V gene encodes CDR1 MDHEN and CDR2 SYDVKM. The CDR3 bases are TGTGCCAGCAGAGCGGGACTAGCGGAAAACTACAATGAGCAGTTCTTC. Translating gives CASRAGLAENYNEQFF.